A selection of T cell receptor beta chains follows, all from one sample in a study of blood T cell repertoires in COVID-19. The protocol was immunoSEQ multiplex PCR, while the TCRdb copy is restricted to in-frame clones and leaves out a portion. The sample has about 120,000 clones, around 88% seen once; the top ten hold about 19%. Material: peripheral blood. The receptors shown here come from a human donor with acute or convalescent COVID-19. The donor label of this sample is uncertain. The CDR3 runs from the conserved cysteine through the conserved F or W. Size values are once, few and many counts, or a class for expanded clones, and some rows have none.

V	J	size	CDR3
TRBV6-2/TRBV6-3	TRBJ2-7	-	CASSRIGQGINEQYF
TRBV25-1	TRBJ2-5	-	CASSEPYQETQYF
TRBV29-1	TRBJ1-2	-	CSVRTANYGYTF
TRBV7-3	TRBJ2-5	-	CASSLTARETQYF
TRBV29-1	TRBJ1-2	-	CSVTGTGGGYNGYTF
TRBV6-4	TRBJ1-1	-	CASSRQANTEAFF
TRBV7-2	TRBJ1-2	-	CASSLSTRGPYGYTF
TRBV19	TRBJ1-4	-	CASSIWQAATNEKLFF
TRBV4-1	TRBJ1-5	-	CASSQAGTPDQPQHF
TRBV7-2	TRBJ2-7	-	CASSSTTSGAYEQYF
TRBV14	TRBJ1-2	-	CASSRNQGNYGYTF
TRBV9	TRBJ1-2	-	CASSDGGANSGGYTF
TRBV23-1	TRBJ1-1	-	CASSQGRENTEAFF
TRBV7-2	TRBJ2-1	-	CASSPGQASYNEQFF
TRBV10-3	TRBJ1-1	-	CAISGKGPGTGSSMNTEAFF
TRBV5-5	TRBJ1-6	-	CASSFVGQGNSPLHF
TRBV18	TRBJ2-1	-	CASSRESGSYNEQFF
TRBV30	TRBJ2-7	-	CAWSKSGVEYEQYF
TRBV5-1	TRBJ2-7	-	CASAQGDLYEQYF
TRBV30	TRBJ1-2	few	CAWSVWDRSNYGYTF
TRBV4-3	TRBJ1-6	-	CASSQEEGAGSPLHF
TRBV5-1	TRBJ1-2	-	CASSLRGQNYGYTF
TRBV11-2	TRBJ1-4	-	CASSADFNEKLFF
TRBV6-5	TRBJ2-7	-	CASTRARGLSYEQYF
TRBV18	TRBJ1-1	-	CASSPLAGQGNTEAFF
TRBV6-5	TRBJ1-5	-	CASSLTGAPNQPQHF
TRBV28	TRBJ2-3	-	CASSRKTGPSTDTQYF
TRBV30	TRBJ2-7	-	CAWSVGAPYEQYF
TRBV27	TRBJ1-2	-	CASGYRINYGYTF
TRBV5-4	TRBJ1-1	-	CASNLGQGVHTEAFF
TRBV7-2	TRBJ1-2	-	CASSLAPGQGLYGYTF
TRBV3-1/TRBV3-2	TRBJ2-5	-	CASSEGATGRYQETQYF
TRBV28	TRBJ1-6	-	CASSFWGDRGRSNSPLHF
TRBV5-1	TRBJ2-3	-	CASSFPGLAGVGPTDTQYF
TRBV7-2	TRBJ1-6	-	CASSQQSSYNSPLHF
TRBV11-2	TRBJ2-5	-	CASSLLRTSGQETQYF
TRBV7-2	TRBJ2-4	-	CASSYLGTENIQYF
TRBV15	TRBJ2-1	-	CATTPRASGRVFDGNEQFF
TRBV7-2	TRBJ1-5	-	CASSQQGNQPQHF
TRBV7-6	TRBJ2-1	-	CASSLGPSGGFNEQFF
TRBV18	TRBJ2-1	-	CASSPRGLAGGAPDNEQFF
TRBV7-9	TRBJ2-7	-	CASSLTSGSEQYF
TRBV6-6	TRBJ2-7	-	CASTPTPGQTYEQYF
TRBV14	TRBJ2-3	-	CASSQGGRATDTQYF
TRBV28	TRBJ2-1	-	CASSFRLAGGTSSYNEQFF
TRBV28	TRBJ2-7	-	CASSPTGRGIYEQYF
TRBV19	TRBJ1-5	-	CASRVPGQGMVLINRQPQHF
TRBV19	TRBJ1-4	-	CASSIPRTGLNEKLFF
TRBV3-1/TRBV3-2	TRBJ2-2	-	CASSQDLASTNTGELFF
TRBV19	TRBJ1-1	-	CASSTEAGAVNTEAFF
TRBV18	TRBJ1-3	-	CASSRGNGNTIYF
TRBV29-1	TRBJ1-4	-	CSVDTGTGNEKLFF
TRBV3-1/TRBV3-2	TRBJ1-1	once	CASSQSEGVTEAFF
TRBV15	TRBJ2-1	-	CATSRDRFSPNEQFF
TRBV5-4	TRBJ1-2	-	CASSLATGAGGYGYTF
TRBV28	TRBJ2-7	-	CASSRVLAGELVQYF
TRBV4-2	TRBJ1-3	few	CASSQLGQHSGNTIYF